This T cell receptor (beta chain) came from a study of early T cells in non-severe SARS-CoV-2 infection. Overall study: Bulk RNA from unsorted whole blood was sequenced; chains were unpaired. Regarding the study as a whole: Anti-spike CD8 specificities were favored by VDJdb matching, whose results missed private and CD4 specificities.

This CDR3 has 18 amino acids. CDR1 and CDR2 (germline): SGHRS, YFSETQ. Trimming stripped 2 bases from V and 2 bases from J, with 19 bases between. Individual cDNA molecules received unique molecular identifiers. A single record per CDR3 protein comes from TCRdb applying MiXCR to the 5' RACE reads. The sample carries around 57,000 distinct CDR3 sequences, around 10% recorded once. In the case of this clonotype: The antigen remains unidentified.

This receptor was obtained from an adult who was a healthcare worker with PCR-confirmed SARS-CoV-2 infection or an uninfected control (not recorded which). Sample: whole blood. This chain uses TRBV5-1 with TRBJ2-2, with TRBD2 as a possible D gene (6 bases). The CDR3: CASSLRSGRPINTGELFF. The DNA for the CDR3 is TGCGCCAGCAGCTTAAGGAGCGGGCGACCTATTAACACCGGGGAGCTGTTTTTT.